The 30 T cell receptor beta chains given below trace back to one sample, sequenced in a study of early T cells in non-severe SARS-CoV-2 infection. TCRdb ran MiXCR on the 5' RACE reads and lists one entry per CDR3 protein. The sample consists of 55,000 to 65,000 distinct CDR3 sequences, roughly a tenth of them appearing once. Sample: whole blood. The receptors were sampled from an adult who was a healthcare worker with PCR-confirmed SARS-CoV-2 infection or an uninfected control (not recorded which).

The V and J genes are TRBV10-3 and TRBJ1-2; D might be TRBD1 (5 bases). Germline CDR1 and CDR2: ENHRY and SYGVKD. Trimming removed 7 bases at V and 8 bases at J, with 20 bases between. The CDR3 runs to 14 residues. CDR3: CAITPTGADGGYTF. The CDR3, as DNA: TGTGCCATCACCCCCACCGGGGCAGATGGGGGCTACACCTTC.

In this sample, this clonotype turned up many times. This chain connects TRBV6-1 to TRBJ2-4; 9 nucleotides match TRBD2. J lost 9 bases, V lost 1 base, and 10 bases had no gene match. Germline CDR1 reads MNHNS; CDR2 reads SASEGT. The CDR3 consists of 16 residues. The CDR3 nucleotides read TGTGCCAGCAGTGAAGAGGTAGCGGGGGCTGGCGGCATTCAGTACTTC. It encodes CASSEEVAGAGGIQYF.

This clonotype was counted many times. V gene TRBV29-1 combines with J gene TRBJ1-2; D remains ambiguous. V dropped 0 bases and J dropped 8 bases, with 16 bases sitting between them. This CDR3 has 14 residues. Germline V lookup: CDR1 SQVTM, CDR2 ANQGSEA. The CDR3 nucleotides are TGCAGCGTTGAAGAAAGATCCACGCTGGAGGGCTACACCTTC. It codes for CSVEERSTLEGYTF. Using reference TRBV29-1 and TRBJ1-2 for the parts outside the CDR3, the full variable domain is SAVISQKPSRDICQRGTSLTIQCQVDSQVTMMFWYRQQPGQSLTLIATANQGSEATYESGFVIDKFPISRPNLTFSTLTVSNMSPEDSSIYLCSVEERSTLEGYTFGSGTRLTVV.

The rearrangement links TRBV29-1 to TRBJ2-1, with 12 positions matching TRBD2. With 7 bases clipped from V and 15 bases from J, the junction kept 7 bases outside the gene matches. Germline values: CDR1 SQVTM, CDR2 ANQGSEA. The CDR3 contains 11 residues. The CDR3 sequence is CSGGLAGRLFF. The DNA of the CDR3 is TGCAGCGGCGGACTAGCGGGGAGGCTGTTCTTC.

This clonotype was detected only a few times. CDR3 loop: CASSLRVVADTQYF. CDR3 DNA sequence: TGCGCCAGCAGCTTGAGAGTGGTGGCAGATACGCAGTATTTT. The V call is TRBV5-1, the J call TRBJ2-3, with D hard to call. The V gene's germline CDR1 is SGHRS and CDR2 YFSETQ. The V end lost 1 base, the J end lost 4 bases, and 10 bases lay between the germline ends. This CDR3 comprises 14 residues.

This sequence joins TRBV9 and TRBJ1-6, with D unclear. The V end was cut by 0 bases, the J end by 0 bases, with 4 bases between. The CDR3 is 15 amino acids. The germline gives CDR1 SGDLS, CDR2 YYNGEE. CDR3 coding DNA: TGTGCCAGCAGCGTAGGGAGCTCCTATAATTCACCCCTCCACTTT. It codes for CASSVGSSYNSPLHF.

This clonotype came up many times. Here the CDR3 reads CATSAGTGAYTDTQYF. The CDR3 region has the DNA TGTGCCACCAGTGCCGGGACAGGGGCCTACACAGATACGCAGTATTTT. V usage is TRBV24-1 and J usage is TRBJ2-3, with 10 bases fitting TRBD1. This CDR3 is built from 16 residues. The J segment lost 2 bases and the V segment lost 5 bases, leaving 6 bases of the junction unmatched. Germline loops: CDR1 KGHDR, CDR2 SFDVKD.

CDR3 protein: CASSKRTGEAFF. The CDR3 coding sequence is TGTGCCAGCAGCAAACGGACAGGGGAAGCTTTCTTT. The chain recombines TRBV7-2 with TRBJ1-1; TRBD1 agrees at 8 bases. The V segment lost 5 bases and the J segment 8 bases; nucleotides outside the gene matches: 4. Germline CDR1 and CDR2: SGHTA and FQGNSA. This CDR3 region has 12 residues.

This clonotype was observed many times. The gene calls are TRBV12-3 or TRBV12-4 and TRBJ1-1; tentatively, D is TRBD1 (5 bases). CDR3 size: 14 residues. V lost 3 bases and J 1 base, leaving 9 bases between the germline ends. The CDR3 region is CASSLGVQNTEAFF. The CDR3 bases are TGTGCCAGCAGTTTGGGGGTCCAGAACACTGAAGCTTTCTTT.

The table lists this clonotype with many counts. The genes are TRBV7-2 and TRBJ1-5, with D possibly matching TRBD1 (6 bases). V lost 2 bases, J lost 7 bases, and 12 bases lay in between. The CDR3 is 14 residues long. Germline values: CDR1 SGHTA, CDR2 FQGNSA. The CDR3 sequence: CASSLPGAGQPQHF. For the CDR3, the DNA is TGTGCCAGCAGCTTACCGGGGGCTGGACAGCCCCAGCATTTT.

This clonotype has a count of ten or more. The chain is built from TRBV11-2 and TRBJ2-1; 11 bases line up with TRBD2. CDR3 length: 17 residues. Trimming cost V 3 bases and J 4 bases; bases outside gene matches: 8. Per germline, CDR1 SGHAT and CDR2 FQNNGV. The CDR3 region has the DNA TGTGCCAGCAGCTTCGCCAAGGGACTAGCGGAGTACAATGAGCAGTTCTTC. The encoded protein is CASSFAKGLAEYNEQFF.

This clonotype was recorded a few times. This chain connects TRBV6-5 to TRBJ1-1; the D gene is possibly TRBD1 (5 bases). Germline-derived CDR1 and CDR2 are MNHEY and SVGAGI. The CDR3 covers 13 residues. Trimming took 3 bases from V and 10 from J, leaving 15 bases between them. CDR3 DNA sequence: TGTGCCAGCAGTTATGTTGCGGGGACGTCAGCTTTCTTT. Amino acids: CASSYVAGTSAFF.

This clonotype was recorded many times. The CDR3 sequence: CASSLATGQPNTEAFF. CDR3 bases: TGCGCCAGCAGCTTGGCCACGGGACAGCCGAACACTGAAGCTTTCTTT. J is TRBJ1-1 and V is TRBV5-1; TRBD1 matches 7 bases. There are 16 residues in the CDR3. CDR1 and CDR2 from the germline V gene are SGHRS and YFSETQ. Trimming removed 0 bases from V and 1 base from J; junction bases left unmatched: 6.

The chain uses TRBV2 and TRBJ2-6; 7 bases match TRBD1. V lost 1 base and J lost 2; bases outside the gene matches: 5. CDR1 and CDR2 from the germline V gene are SNHLY and FYNNEI. The CDR3 has 17 amino acids. CDR3 bases: TGTGCCAGCAGTGAAGGAGACAGGGCCGCTGGGGCCAACGTCCTGACTTTC. Protein product: CASSEGDRAAGANVLTF.

This clonotype has a count of ten or more. CDR3 residues: CASSLGVGLEQYF. In DNA, the CDR3 is TGTGCCAGCAGCTTAGGCGTAGGTCTCGAGCAGTACTTC. The chain carries TRBV7-9 and TRBJ2-7; D not certain. Trimming shortened V by 1 base and J by 6 bases, and 10 bases separated the two germline ends. The CDR3 covers 13 residues. Germline CDR1 is SEHNR and CDR2 is FQNEAQ (reference sequence).

This clonotype has a handful of counts. V usage is TRBV11-2 and J usage is TRBJ1-6; 12 nucleotides align to TRBD1. CDR1 and CDR2 (germline): SGHAT, FQNNGV. The J segment lost 7 bases and the V segment lost 4 bases, leaving 8 bases of the junction unmatched. CDR3 length: 17 amino acids. The CDR3 nucleotides read TGTGCCAGCAGCTCCCGTGGGGACAGGGGGCCCAATTCACCCCTCCACTTT. It encodes CASSSRGDRGPNSPLHF.

This chain uses TRBV19 with TRBJ1-1, with 7 bases lining up with TRBD1. The CDR3 length is 16 residues. Germline V gene sequence: CDR1 LNHDA, CDR2 SQIVND (reference sequence). The junction had 12 bases not matched to a gene; V was cut back by 5 bases and J by 3 bases. CDR3 bases: TGTGCCAGTAGTGCCTTACAGGGGATCGGGGACACTGAAGCTTTCTTT. Its protein product is CASSALQGIGDTEAFF.

Many counts were recorded for this clonotype. In DNA, the CDR3 is TGCGCCAGCAGTGCCGGGACAGGGGGCTTCAATGAGCAGTTCTTC. Translated, it gives CASSAGTGGFNEQFF. This chain joins TRBV10-1 and TRBJ2-1, with 12 bases that match TRBD1. The junction had 4 bases not matched to a gene; V was cut back by 4 bases and J by 6 bases. Germline V lookup: CDR1 WNHNN, CDR2 SYGVQD (reference sequence). There are 15 residues in the CDR3.

CDR3 sequence reads: CSASRTDTQYF. As DNA, the CDR3 is TGCAGTGCTAGCCGTACAGATACGCAGTATTTT. The V gene is TRBV20-1, the J gene TRBJ2-3; D not resolved. CDR3 length equals 11 residues. Between the trimmed V and J ends, which lost 3 bases and 3 bases, there was a span of 4 bases. The germline CDR1 and CDR2 sequences are DFQATT and SNEGSKA (reference sequence).

This clonotype was found many times. V is TRBV2 and J is TRBJ2-3; TRBD1 is a possible D gene (5 bases). V dropped 3 bases and J dropped 0 bases, with 13 bases sitting between them. Germline-derived CDR1 and CDR2 are SNHLY and FYNNEI. The CDR3 contains 16 residues. For the CDR3, the DNA is TGTGCCAGCAGTGAGTCTAGGGGCCCCAGCACAGATACGCAGTATTTT. As protein: CASSESRGPSTDTQYF.

This clonotype was detected ten times or more. V usage is TRBV4-1 and J usage is TRBJ2-1, with 9 bases that match TRBD2. There are 16 residues in the CDR3. V dropped 2 bases and J dropped 7; count of bases not matched to a gene: 9. Germline V lookup: CDR1 MGHRA, CDR2 YSYEKL. For the CDR3, the DNA is TGCGCCAGCAGCCAACCCATGGGCGGGGGGGTGAATGAGCAGTTCTTC. It codes for CASSQPMGGGVNEQFF.

The sample holds many counts of this clonotype. V gene TRBV18 combines with J gene TRBJ1-2; no firm D call. This CDR3 region has 14 residues. CDR1 and CDR2 (germline): KGHSH, LQKENI. Trimming took 6 bases from V and 0 from J, leaving 11 bases between them. DNA of the CDR3: TGTGCCAGCTCGTACGGGAGTACTAACTATGGCTACACCTTC. This translates into CASSYGSTNYGYTF.

At least ten counts were recorded for this clonotype. This rearrangement joins TRBV20-1 to TRBJ2-1; TRBD2 might be the D (6 bases). Germline values: CDR1 DFQATT, CDR2 SNEGSKA (reference sequence). The germline V and J ends were trimmed by 4 bases and 2 bases, with 12 bases remaining between them. CDR3 length: 14 amino acids. CDR3 DNA sequence: TGCAGTGCTATCCGGGGGTACGCCTACAATGAGCAGTTCTTC. Its protein is CSAIRGYAYNEQFF.

This clonotype was detected ten times or more. The chain carries TRBV12-3 or TRBV12-4 and TRBJ1-6, with TRBD1 matching 9 bases. Trimming took 2 bases from V and 14 from J; bases not matched to a gene: 10. This CDR3 comprises 15 residues. As DNA, the CDR3 is TGTGCCAGCAGTTTATCGGTCAGGTGGGACAGGGCCCTCCACTTT. This codes for CASSLSVRWDRALHF.

The chain links TRBV7-9 to TRBJ2-2, with D perhaps matching TRBD2 (5 bases). Germline V gene lookup returns CDR1 SEHNR and CDR2 FQNEAQ (reference sequence). The CDR3 has 17 amino acids. Trimming took off 1 base at V and 0 bases at J, with 12 bases between the two ends. The DNA of the CDR3 is TGTGCCAGCAGCTTAGGGCGGGTATCCGCGAACACCGGGGAGCTGTTTTTT. This sequence encodes CASSLGRVSANTGELFF.

There are many counts of this clonotype. The chain is built from TRBV6-6 and TRBJ2-1; TRBD2 agrees at 9 bases. The CDR3 has 15 residues. Trimming took 0 bases from V and 8 from J; bases not matched to a gene: 5. The V gene's germline CDR1 is MNHNY and CDR2 SVGAGI (reference sequence). CDR3 sequence (DNA): TGTGCCAGCAGTTACTCCGGCGGGGGGGTGGATGAGCAGTTCTTC. It specifies CASSYSGGGVDEQFF.

In regard to this clonotype: Being one base from a much bigger clone, this may be a read error. V usage is TRBV2 and J usage is TRBJ2-3, with D possibly TRBD2 on 5 matching bases. The CDR3 contains 14 residues. The germline V gene has CDR1 SNHLY and CDR2 FYNNEI. Trimming pared 6 bases from V and 0 bases from J, leaving 10 bases between. This chain's CDR3 is CASRVTGSTDTQYF. CDR3 coding DNA: TGTGCCAGCAGGGTGACGGGGAGCACAGATACGCAGTATTTT.

This clonotype was seen at least ten times. V usage is TRBV20-1 and J usage is TRBJ2-5, with TRBD1 identical over 10 bases. The CDR3 has 17 amino acids. V lost 5 bases and J lost 5; bases outside the gene matches: 17. Germline V gene data show CDR1 as DFQATT and CDR2 as SNEGSKA (reference sequence). The CDR3 coding sequence is TGCAGTGCTGCCCAATTCCCCCTCGGACAGGGGGGGGAGACCCAGTACTTC. It codes for CSAAQFPLGQGGETQYF.

The chain carries TRBV6-6 and TRBJ2-1, with 10 bases that match TRBD2. Germline loops: CDR1 MNHNY, CDR2 SVGAGI (reference sequence). With V trimmed by 2 bases and J by 8 bases, 12 bases remained unmatched. This CDR3 contains 17 residues. CDR3 loop: CASSYISGSGGRDEQFF. In DNA form, the CDR3 reads TGTGCCAGCAGTTACATCTCTGGTAGCGGGGGGAGGGATGAGCAGTTCTTC.

The chain joins TRBV12-3 or TRBV12-4 to TRBJ2-2; perhaps D is TRBD1 or TRBD2 (5 bases each). This CDR3 is 15 amino acids long. With 6 bases removed from V and 6 bases from J, the gap between germline ends came to 17 bases. The DNA for the CDR3 is TGTGCCAGCAGCGCTCCGGGGCGTTCGGCCGGGGAGCTGTTTTTT. It translates to CASSAPGRSAGELFF.